This T cell receptor (beta chain) was captured in a study of post-analysis software for immune sequencing data. Study information: Some patients lacked subtype; others had relapsing-remitting, secondary progressive or progressive-relapsing disease.

On this clonotype itself: Its target is not known.

Germline V lookup: CDR1 MNHEY, CDR2 SMNVEV (reference sequence). The V end was cut by 2 bases, the J end by 1 base, with 8 bases between. The CDR3 covers 14 residues. Study-wide results and limits: Several TRBV segments (TRBV5-6, TRBV5-1 and TRBV20-1 among them) occurred more frequently in patients than in controls.

TCR beta cDNA libraries included unique molecular identifiers. TCRdb fed the PCR reads into MiXCR, producing one record per CDR3 protein. The sample contains about 770,000 distinct CDR3 sequences, about 43% of which appear only once. This chain uses TRBV27 with TRBJ1-2, with D tentatively TRBD1 (5 bases). The TCR comes from a girl aged 5-17 years with multiple sclerosis. The sequencing sample was made of blood. CDR3 nucleotide sequence: TGTGCCAGCAGTTTAGTGGGGGGTAACTATGGCTACACCTTC. It specifies CASSLVGGNYGYTF.